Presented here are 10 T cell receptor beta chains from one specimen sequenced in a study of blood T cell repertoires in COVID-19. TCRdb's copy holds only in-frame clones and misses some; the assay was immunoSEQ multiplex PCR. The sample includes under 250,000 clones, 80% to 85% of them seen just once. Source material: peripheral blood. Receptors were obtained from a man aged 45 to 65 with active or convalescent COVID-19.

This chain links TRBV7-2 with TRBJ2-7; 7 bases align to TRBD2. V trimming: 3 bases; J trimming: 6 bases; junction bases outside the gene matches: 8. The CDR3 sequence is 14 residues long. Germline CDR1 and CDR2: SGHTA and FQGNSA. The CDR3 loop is CASSFRLAPSEQYF. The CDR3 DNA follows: TGTGCCAGCAGCTTCCGACTAGCCCCATCCGAGCAGTACTTC.

As DNA, the CDR3 is TGTGCCAGCAGCTCACAGGGTACTGGGGCCAACGTCCTGACTTTC. It codes for CASSSQGTGANVLTF. The chain couples TRBV11-2 to TRBJ2-6; a possible D gene is TRBD1 (6 bases). V was trimmed by 4 bases and J by 2 bases, leaving 9 bases between them. Looked up from germline, CDR1 is SGHAT and CDR2 is FQNNGV. The CDR3 has 15 amino acids.

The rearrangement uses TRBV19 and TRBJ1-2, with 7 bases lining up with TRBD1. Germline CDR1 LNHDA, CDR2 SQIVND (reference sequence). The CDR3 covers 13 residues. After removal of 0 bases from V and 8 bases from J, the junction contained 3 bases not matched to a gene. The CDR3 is CASSIEQGRGYTF. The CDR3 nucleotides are TGTGCCAGTAGTATAGAACAGGGGAGAGGCTACACCTTC.

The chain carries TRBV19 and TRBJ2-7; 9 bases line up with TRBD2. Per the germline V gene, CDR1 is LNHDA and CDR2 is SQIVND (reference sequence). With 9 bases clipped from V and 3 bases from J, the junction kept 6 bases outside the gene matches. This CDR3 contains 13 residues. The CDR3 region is CARQVRGGYEQYF. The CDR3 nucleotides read TGTGCCAGACAGGTGCGGGGGGGCTACGAGCAGTACTTC.

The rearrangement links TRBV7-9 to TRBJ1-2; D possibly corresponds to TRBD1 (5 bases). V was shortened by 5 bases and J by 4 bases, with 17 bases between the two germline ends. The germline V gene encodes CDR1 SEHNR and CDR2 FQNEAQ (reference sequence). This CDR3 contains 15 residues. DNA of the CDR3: TGTGCCAGCAGCCCCAGTGAGGGGAGGGTCTATGGCTACACCTTC. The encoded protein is CASSPSEGRVYGYTF. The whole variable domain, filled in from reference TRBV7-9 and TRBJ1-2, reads DTGVSQNPRHKITKRGQNVTFRCDPISEHNRLYWYRQTLGQGPEFLTYFQNEAQLEKSRLLSDRFSAERPKGSFSTLEIQRTEQGDSAMYLCASSPSEGRVYGYTFGSGTRLTVV.

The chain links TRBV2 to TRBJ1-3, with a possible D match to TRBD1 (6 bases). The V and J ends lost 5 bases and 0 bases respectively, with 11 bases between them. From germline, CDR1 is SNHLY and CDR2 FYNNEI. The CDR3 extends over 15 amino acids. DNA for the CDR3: TGTGCCAGCAGTTACCGGGACACCTCTGGAAACACCATATATTTT. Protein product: CASSYRDTSGNTIYF.

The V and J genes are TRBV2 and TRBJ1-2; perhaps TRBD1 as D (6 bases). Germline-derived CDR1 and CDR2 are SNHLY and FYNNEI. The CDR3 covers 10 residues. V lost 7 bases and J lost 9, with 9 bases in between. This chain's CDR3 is CASKTGRYTF. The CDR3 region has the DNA TGTGCCAGCAAAACAGGGCGCTACACCTTC.

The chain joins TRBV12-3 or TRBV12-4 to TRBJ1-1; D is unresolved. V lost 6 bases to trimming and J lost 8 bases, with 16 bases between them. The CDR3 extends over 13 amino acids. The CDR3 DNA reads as TGTGCCAGCAGCCGGACTAGTACGGTCGAAGCTTTCTTT. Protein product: CASSRTSTVEAFF.

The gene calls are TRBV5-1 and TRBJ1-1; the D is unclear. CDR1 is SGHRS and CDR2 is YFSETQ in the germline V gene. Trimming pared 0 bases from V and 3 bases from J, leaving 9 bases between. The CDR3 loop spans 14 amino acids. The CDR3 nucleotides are TGCGCCAGCAGCTTGGTGGGAGAGGACACTGAAGCTTTCTTT. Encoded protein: CASSLVGEDTEAFF.

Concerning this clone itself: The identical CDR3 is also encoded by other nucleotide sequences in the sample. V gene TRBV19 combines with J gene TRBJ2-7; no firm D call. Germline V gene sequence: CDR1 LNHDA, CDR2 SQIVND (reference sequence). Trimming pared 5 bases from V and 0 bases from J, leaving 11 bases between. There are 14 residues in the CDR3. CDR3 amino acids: CASSGQVSSYEQYF. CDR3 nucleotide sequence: TGTGCCAGTAGTGGGCAGGTCAGCTCCTACGAGCAGTACTTC.